What follows are 25 T cell receptor beta chains derived from one specimen sequenced in a study of T-cell reconstitution after alpha-beta-depleted transplantation in children. Library preparation (for TCRbeta) was performed with unique molecular identifiers. TCRdb fed the PCR reads into MiXCR, producing one record per CDR3 protein. This table has 330,000 or so distinct CDR3 sequences, about a tenth appearing once. The sequencing used PBMCs, collected before TCRalphabeta/CD19-depleted stem cell transplant. These receptor sequences come from a boy under three years old with acute myeloid leukemia, due to receive a stem cell transplant.

This clonotype has at least ten counts. The V call is TRBV11-2, the J call TRBJ2-1, with 11 bases identical to TRBD2. Germline assignment: CDR1 SGHAT and CDR2 FQNNGV. The CDR3 consists of 14 residues. With V trimmed by 2 bases and J by 8 bases, 2 bases remained unmatched. CDR3 DNA: TGTGCCAGCAGCTTACGGACTAGCGGGCATGAGCAGTTCTTC. Translated: CASSLRTSGHEQFF.

This clonotype was recorded a few times. The CDR3 sequence is CSVPPGGQGRFGYTF. The CDR3 DNA reads as TGCAGCGTTCCCCCCGGGGGACAGGGAAGGTTTGGCTACACCTTC. This chain connects TRBV29-1 to TRBJ1-2; 9 bases are shared with TRBD1. The V gene end was trimmed by 5 bases and the J gene end by 7 bases; junction bases not matched to a gene: 14. The CDR3 extends over 15 amino acids. Germline CDR1 and CDR2: SQVTM and ANQGSEA.

Many counts were recorded for this clonotype. This chain links TRBV7-9 with TRBJ2-5, with D perhaps assigned TRBD1 or TRBD2 (5 bases each). Trimming cost V 1 base and J 4 bases, with 10 bases left between them. Germline values: CDR1 SEHNR, CDR2 FQNEAQ (reference sequence). The CDR3 length is 14 residues. The CDR3 spells CASSLVAGRETQYF. The CDR3 nucleotides read TGTGCCAGCAGCTTAGTAGCAGGGAGAGAGACCCAGTACTTC. Full variable domain (rest looked up from reference TRBV7-9 and TRBJ2-5): DTGVSQNPRHKITKRGQNVTFRCDPISEHNRLYWYRQTLGQGPEFLTYFQNEAQLEKSRLLSDRFSAERPKGSFSTLEIQRTEQGDSAMYLCASSLVAGRETQYFGPGTRLLVL.

This clonotype was observed many times. The chain recombines TRBV20-1 with TRBJ2-5, with TRBD2 identical over 10 bases. CDR3 length: 15 amino acids. V shed 0 bases and J 4 bases; nucleotides not matched to a gene: 5. Per germline, CDR1 DFQATT and CDR2 SNEGSKA (reference sequence). The CDR3 DNA reads as TGCAGTGCTAGAGATCAAGCGGGGGGGCGAGAGACCCAGTACTTC. It translates to CSARDQAGGRETQYF.

The J gene is TRBJ1-2, the V gene TRBV28, with D possibly TRBD1 on 6 matching bases. V dropped 2 bases and J dropped 8 bases, with 24 bases sitting between them. Germline CDR1 MDHEN, CDR2 SYDVKM. The CDR3 runs 17 residues. The chain's CDR3 is CASSLRGAVALAAGYTF. CDR3 DNA sequence: TGTGCCAGCAGTTTAAGGGGGGCTGTGGCGTTGGCGGCGGGCTACACCTTC.

This clonotype was seen ten or more times. This chain uses TRBV20-1 with TRBJ2-1; D gene ambiguous. The CDR3 is 13 amino acids. The ends were cut back, 3 bases at V and 3 bases at J, with 9 bases in the middle. The germline V gene has CDR1 DFQATT and CDR2 SNEGSKA (reference sequence). The CDR3 region has the DNA TGCAGTGCTAGCGCCAGGAACTACAATGAGCAGTTCTTC. Translated, it gives CSASARNYNEQFF.

This clonotype was seen ten or more times. The genes are TRBV5-1 and TRBJ2-1; a possible D gene is TRBD2 (6 bases). V was trimmed by 1 base and J by 6 bases, leaving 17 bases between them. Germline-derived CDR1 and CDR2 are SGHRS and YFSETQ. This CDR3 contains 16 residues. CDR3 DNA sequence: TGCGCCAGCAGCTTGTGGGCTAGTCTGGGAGGCAATGAGCAGTTCTTC. Residues: CASSLWASLGGNEQFF.

This clonotype was observed at least ten times. V is TRBV14 and J is TRBJ2-7; TRBD1 matches 7 bases. The CDR3 runs 14 residues. Germline-derived CDR1 and CDR2 are SGHDN and FVKESK. Trimming removed 4 bases from V and 6 bases from J; junction bases left unmatched: 9. Here the CDR3 DNA reads TGTGCCAGCAGCCCCACAGGGGATCGGGGCGAGCAGTACTTC. Translation: CASSPTGDRGEQYF.

The rearrangement joins TRBV18 to TRBJ2-1, with 7 bases matching TRBD1. V shed 5 bases and J 5 bases; nucleotides not matched to a gene: 15. The CDR3 spans 17 residues. Germline V gene data show CDR1 as KGHSH and CDR2 as LQKENI. CDR3 DNA: TGTGCCAGCTCATCCACCAGATGGGCAGGGGGAAACAATGAGCAGTTCTTC. Its protein is CASSSTRWAGGNNEQFF.

Concerning this clonotype: This may arise from a read error, as a much more abundant clone is one base away. The CDR3 does not end in the conserved phenylalanine or tryptophan, so this is likely a read error. The chain has TRBV20-1 and TRBJ2-5, with a possible D match to TRBD2 (6 bases). Trimming pared 7 bases from V and 2 bases from J, leaving 14 bases between. This CDR3 contains 13 residues. From germline, CDR1 is DFQATT and CDR2 SNEGSKA (reference sequence). CDR3 residues: CSGVGGDQETQYL. CDR3 bases: TGCAGTGGGGTAGGAGGGGATCAAGAGACCCAGTACTTG.

This clonotype has at least ten counts. V gene TRBV20-1 combines with J gene TRBJ2-7; 9 nucleotides agree with TRBD1. Germline CDR1 is DFQATT and CDR2 is SNEGSKA (reference sequence). V was pared by 3 bases and J by 3 bases, with 6 bases of the junction left unmatched. The CDR3 is 14 residues long. The CDR3 sequence: CSARPGQGFYEQYF. DNA of the CDR3: TGCAGTGCTAGGCCGGGACAGGGCTTCTACGAGCAGTACTTC.

Ten or more counts support this clonotype. The chain employs TRBV7-9 and TRBJ2-1; D is uncertain. Germline lookup yields CDR1 SEHNR and CDR2 FQNEAQ (reference sequence). Trimming left V 1 base short and J 5 bases short, with 3 bases between. The CDR3 consists of 12 residues. CDR3 protein: CASSLGDNEQFF. The CDR3 DNA follows: TGTGCCAGCAGCTTAGGAGACAATGAGCAGTTCTTC.

This clonotype was recorded at least ten times. V is TRBV29-1 and J is TRBJ2-5; D is perhaps TRBD2 (5 bases). Per the germline V gene, CDR1 is SQVTM and CDR2 is ANQGSEA. Trimming took 1 base from V and 4 from J, leaving 16 bases between them. CDR3 size: 15 residues. The CDR3 spells CSVEALERVRETQYF. The CDR3 region has the DNA TGCAGCGTTGAAGCCTTAGAGAGGGTCAGAGAGACCCAGTACTTC.

This clonotype was seen repeatedly, ten times or more. The chain uses TRBV5-8 and TRBJ2-3, with D possibly called TRBD1 or TRBD2 (5 bases each). V lost 1 base and J 2 bases, leaving 14 bases between the germline ends. CDR1 is SGHTS, CDR2 YDEGEE, per germline. The CDR3 is made up of 16 amino acids. The CDR3 DNA sequence: TGTGCCAGCAGCTTGTGGTTGGCAGGGACCACAGATACGCAGTATTTT. It specifies CASSLWLAGTTDTQYF.

The V and J genes are TRBV5-6 and TRBJ2-4, with 9 bases identical to TRBD1. J was trimmed by 7 bases and V by 0 bases; bases with no gene match: 2. Germline lookup yields CDR1 SGHDT and CDR2 YYEEEE. CDR3 size: 14 residues. The CDR3 DNA sequence: TGTGCCAGCAGCTTGGCCGGGACAGGGAACATTCAGTACTTC. This sequence encodes CASSLAGTGNIQYF.

The chain has TRBV5-5 and TRBJ1-1; D gene unclear. Germline assignment: CDR1 SGHKS and CDR2 YYEKEE (reference sequence). With 2 bases removed from V and 1 base from J, the gap between germline ends came to 9 bases. The CDR3 contains 14 residues. CDR3 protein: CASSFSKGNTEAFF. DNA of the CDR3: TGTGCCAGCAGCTTTTCGAAGGGGAACACTGAAGCTTTCTTT.

V gene TRBV4-1 combines with J gene TRBJ2-7; the D gene is possibly TRBD1 (6 bases). There are 15 residues in the CDR3. Per the germline V gene, CDR1 is MGHRA and CDR2 is YSYEKL. Trimming took 4 bases from V and 2 from J, leaving 15 bases between them. The CDR3 here is CASSPHPGQTYEQYF. As DNA, the CDR3 is TGCGCCAGCAGCCCCCATCCCGGACAGACCTACGAGCAGTACTTC.

The chain has TRBV7-3 and TRBJ2-1, with D perhaps TRBD2 (5 bases). This CDR3 comprises 13 residues. Per germline, CDR1 SGHTA and CDR2 FQGTGA. V was clipped by 9 bases and J by 4 bases, with 13 bases between them. The CDR3: CASGSSAYNEQFF. In nucleotides, the CDR3 is TGTGCCAGTGGAAGTAGCGCGTACAATGAGCAGTTCTTC.

Many counts were recorded for this clonotype. The rearrangement uses TRBV6-1 and TRBJ1-2; TRBD1 is a possible D gene (6 bases). The germline gives CDR1 MNHNS, CDR2 SASEGT. This CDR3 is 13 amino acids long. The V end lost 5 bases, the J end lost 6 bases, and 13 bases lay between the germline ends. CDR3 sequence reads: CASSRTDADGYTF. For the CDR3, the DNA is TGTGCCAGCAGTCGGACAGACGCGGATGGCTACACCTTC.

The V call is TRBV5-5, the J call TRBJ2-1; unclear D gene. Trimming pared 0 bases from V and 2 bases from J, leaving 6 bases between. The CDR3 length is 14 residues. The V gene's germline CDR1 is SGHKS and CDR2 YYEKEE (reference sequence). CDR3 bases: TGTGCCAGCAGCTTGGTACCTACCTACAATGAGCAGTTCTTC. It encodes CASSLVPTYNEQFF.

Ten or more counts support this clonotype. The chain uses TRBV7-8 and TRBJ2-1; 7 nucleotides agree with TRBD2. There are 17 residues in the CDR3. The germline V gene has CDR1 SGHVS and CDR2 FQNEAQ. The V and J ends lost 2 bases and 1 base, in that order; junction bases with no gene match: 8. The CDR3: CASSLSGLAASYNEQFF. The CDR3 DNA is TGTGCCAGCAGCTTATCGGGGCTAGCGGCATCCTACAATGAGCAGTTCTTC.

V and J are TRBV9 and TRBJ2-3, with D maybe TRBD1 (5 bases). V was shortened by 4 bases and J by 2 bases, with 17 bases between the two germline ends. The germline gives CDR1 SGDLS, CDR2 YYNGEE. The length of the CDR3 is 16 residues. The CDR3 sequence: CASSNQGFFFTDTQYF. In nucleotides, the CDR3 is TGTGCCAGCAGCAATCAGGGTTTTTTTTTCACAGATACGCAGTATTTT.

This clonotype came up many times. This chain joins TRBV7-7 and TRBJ2-7; either TRBD1 or TRBD2 may supply D (5 bases each). The CDR3 has 15 amino acids. Germline V gene lookup returns CDR1 SSHAT and CDR2 FNYEAQ (reference sequence). Deletions cut 1 base from V and 5 bases from J, with 15 bases between. CDR3 protein: CASSLEVSGLDEQYF. The CDR3, as DNA: TGTGCCAGCAGCTTAGAGGTGTCGGGGCTCGACGAGCAGTACTTC.

This clonotype was picked up many times. The chain combines TRBV7-2 with TRBJ2-1; no definite D call. This CDR3 has 13 amino acids. Trimming removed 2 bases at V and 6 bases at J, with 8 bases between. Germline assignment: CDR1 SGHTA and CDR2 FQGNSA. CDR3 nucleotides: TGTGCCAGCAGCTTAACCCCAACCAATGAGCAGTTCTTC. Amino acids: CASSLTPTNEQFF.

This clonotype has a count of ten or more. The rearrangement links TRBV5-5 to TRBJ2-7; TRBD1 matches 9 bases. Germline V lookup: CDR1 SGHKS, CDR2 YYEKEE (reference sequence). The CDR3 has 15 residues. V lost 4 bases, J lost 3 bases, and 8 bases stayed unmatched. This CDR3 reads CASSPGTGLIYEQYF. The CDR3 DNA reads as TGTGCCAGCAGCCCTGGGACAGGGCTAATCTACGAGCAGTACTTC.